This T cell receptor beta chain originates from a study of blood T cell repertoires in COVID-19. Study-wide background: Samples came from the United States, Italy and Spain, spanning acute and convalescent COVID-19.

Profiled with immunoSEQ multiplex PCR; TCRdb holds only in-frame clones, not every one. Among under 250,000 clones listed, about 80% were seen once. Sequencing was done on a sample of peripheral blood. The receptor was derived from a man aged 45-65 years with active or convalescent COVID-19.

The CDR3 sequence: CASSFSGAPGGELFF. CDR3 DNA sequence: TGTGCCAGCAGCTTTTCGGGAGCCCCAGGCGGGGAGCTGTTTTTT. The V and J genes are TRBV5-8 and TRBJ2-2; a weak D match, TRBD2 (6 bases). The CDR3 contains 15 residues. With 2 bases removed from V and 7 bases from J, the gap between germline ends came to 15 bases. Germline values: CDR1 SGHTS, CDR2 YDEGEE.